One sample yielded the 25 T cell receptor beta chains listed below, sequenced in a study of T cells after posttransplantation cyclophosphamide (dated by TCRdb to 2016 to 2018). Library construction relied on the immunoSEQ multiplex PCR assay. TCRdb carries this immuneACCESS record with in-frame sequences only. Its versions omit some clonotypes, under half of them owing to an unresolved V gene in the studies checked, with the rest unexplained. This sample was tabulated with 36,000 or so clones, among which there are no singletons. The ten largest clones represent 1% to 1.5% of the sample. Source material: PBMCs. These receptors were obtained from a girl aged 5-17 years in good health, CMV-negative, and a related stem cell transplant donor.

This clone has at least ten counts. The chain employs TRBV19 and TRBJ2-7; 14 nucleotides line up with TRBD2. The trim removed 5 bases at V and 3 bases at J, leaving 3 bases unmatched. The CDR3 loop spans 15 amino acids. CDR1 and CDR2 from the germline V gene are LNHDA and SQIVND (reference sequence). The CDR3 bases are TGTGCCAGTAGTCCTGGGACTAGCGGGAGCTACGAGCAGTACTTC. Amino acid sequence: CASSPGTSGSYEQYF.

This clone was counted many times. The chain joins TRBV6-5 to TRBJ2-7; 8 bases agree with TRBD1. V shed 11 bases, J shed 4 bases, and the junction held 7 bases outside the gene matches. Germline V gives CDR1 MNHEY, CDR2 SVGAGI. This CDR3 comprises 12 residues. The DNA for the CDR3 is TGTGCCTCAAGGGGACAGGTGTACGAGCAGTACTTC. This sequence encodes CASRGQVYEQYF.

This clone has at least ten counts. The chain couples TRBV7-9 to TRBJ1-2, with a tentative D call TRBD1 (5 bases). CDR1 and CDR2 from the germline V gene are SEHNR and FQNEAQ (reference sequence). V was cut by 5 bases and J by 5 bases, with 9 bases left in between. The CDR3 is made up of 12 amino acids. For the CDR3, the DNA is TGTGCCAGCAGCCTAGACAGTTATGGCTACACCTTC. Translation gives CASSLDSYGYTF.

This clone appeared many times. Mismatch with germline at one junction end may stem from a read error. This sequence joins TRBV6-6 and TRBJ2-1, with D maybe TRBD1 (6 bases). Germline CDR1 and CDR2: MNHNY and SVGAGI (reference sequence). The CDR3 is 12 residues long. The DNA of the CDR3 is TGTGCCAGCATCTCATTAGGGCAGGGGTGGGTCTTC. It encodes CASISLGQGWVF.

The sample holds many counts of this clone. The V call is TRBV10-3, the J call TRBJ2-3; 9 nucleotides align to TRBD2. Germline trimming cut 3 bases from V and 0 bases from J; bases unmatched to any gene: 16. Germline V gene lookup returns CDR1 ENHRY and CDR2 SYGVKD. The CDR3 has 20 amino acids. The CDR3 spells CAISDYRGGGRVGSTDTQYF. The CDR3 region has the DNA TGTGCCATCAGTGACTACCGAGGGGGCGGGAGGGTTGGGAGCACAGATACGCAGTATTTT.

This clone has a count of ten or more. The V call is TRBV18, the J call TRBJ1-1; 10 bases line up with TRBD1. V dropped 5 bases and J dropped 5; count of bases not matched to a gene: 5. Germline CDR1 is KGHSH and CDR2 is LQKENI. The CDR3 is made up of 14 amino acids. This CDR3 reads CASSERTGGTEAFF. The CDR3 DNA is TGTGCCAGCTCAGAACGGACAGGGGGGACTGAAGCTTTCTTT.

This clone was seen at least ten times. The chain has TRBV28 and TRBJ1-1, with D unclear. The CDR3 spans 15 residues. Germline CDR1 and CDR2: MDHEN and SYDVKM. With 1 base removed from V and 0 bases from J, the gap between germline ends came to 9 bases. The CDR3 DNA sequence: TGTGCCAGCAGTTTATTTCCGGGGTTGAACACTGAAGCTTTCTTT. Protein: CASSLFPGLNTEAFF.

This clone was detected only a few times. CDR3 protein: CASSSLAGSYEQYF. CDR3 DNA sequence: TGTGCCAGCAGTTCTTTGGCGGGTTCCTACGAGCAGTACTTC. The chain joins TRBV28 to TRBJ2-7, with TRBD2 as a possible D gene (5 bases). Germline V gene lookup returns CDR1 MDHEN and CDR2 SYDVKM. V gave up 4 bases and J gave up 1 base, with 11 bases separating them. The CDR3 contains 14 residues.

The genes are TRBV14 and TRBJ2-3; 7 bases are a match to TRBD1. Germline V CDR1 and CDR2: SGHDN, FVKESK. The CDR3 has 16 amino acids. V lost 1 base to trimming and J lost 2 bases; unmatched junction nucleotides: 6. CDR3 DNA sequence: TGTGCCAGCAGCCAAGGGGACAGCTACTACACAGATACGCAGTATTTT. Translated: CASSQGDSYYTDTQYF.

In this sample, this clone turned up a few times. The V gene is TRBV7-3, the J gene TRBJ2-5, with 11 bases lining up with TRBD2. This CDR3 has 17 amino acids. Germline V CDR1 and CDR2: SGHTA, FQGTGA. J gave up 2 bases and V 6 bases, and 11 bases lay outside the gene matches. CDR3 DNA sequence: TGTGCCAGCAGTCGGGGGCTAGCGGGAGGAGTGCAAGAGACCCAGTACTTC. Amino acid sequence: CASSRGLAGGVQETQYF.

This chain connects TRBV7-9 to TRBJ2-5; 7 bases agree with TRBD1. The CDR3 is 13 amino acids. Germline CDR1 reads SEHNR; CDR2 reads FQNEAQ (reference sequence). V was clipped by 2 bases and J by 4 bases; unmatched bases: 1. The CDR3 nucleotides are TGTGCCAGCAGCTTAAACAGGGGAGAGACCCAGTACTTC. Translation: CASSLNRGETQYF.

This clone was seen at least ten times. This chain connects TRBV5-1 to TRBJ2-7, with 9 bases identical to TRBD2. The CDR3 sequence is 14 residues long. The germline V gene encodes CDR1 SGHRS and CDR2 YFSETQ. Germline trimming cut 0 bases from V and 6 bases from J; bases unmatched to any gene: 4. The CDR3 DNA follows: TGCGCCAGCAGCTTGGCGGGACTAGCCGTCGAGCAGTACTTC. It specifies CASSLAGLAVEQYF. Together with reference TRBV5-1 and TRBJ2-7, the CDR3 gives the full variable domain: KAGVTQTPRYLIKTRGQQVTLSCSPISGHRSVSWYQQTPGQGLQFLFEYFSETQRNKGNFPGRFSGRQFSNSRSEMNVSTLELGDSALYLCASSLAGLAVEQYFGPGTRLTVT.

This clone has at least ten counts. This sequence joins TRBV5-4 and TRBJ2-6, with D possibly matching TRBD1 (6 bases). The CDR3 has 15 residues. Germline values: CDR1 SGHNT, CDR2 YYREEE (reference sequence). The V end was cut by 4 bases, the J end by 4 bases, with 12 bases between. CDR3 region: CASSPQGAGANVLTF. CDR3 in DNA: TGTGCCAGCAGCCCACAGGGAGCCGGGGCCAACGTCCTGACTTTC.

This clone occurred many times. The chain joins TRBV20-1 to TRBJ2-5, with D unclear. Trimming removed 7 bases from V and 2 bases from J, with 8 bases in between. The germline CDR1 and CDR2 sequences are DFQATT and SNEGSKA (reference sequence). The CDR3 is 11 residues long. CDR3 sequence: CSVPRQETQYF. CDR3 nucleotides: TGCAGTGTTCCCAGGCAAGAGACCCAGTACTTC.

This clone was detected ten times or more. The chain is built from TRBV15 and TRBJ2-2; 10 bases line up with TRBD1. This CDR3 has 15 residues. CDR1 and CDR2 (germline): LNHNV, YYDKDF (reference sequence). V shed 0 bases, J shed 13 bases, and the junction held 8 bases outside the gene matches. CDR3 bases: TGTGCCACCAGCAGAGATTCCCGGACAGGGGGATCGCTGTTTTTT. Encoded protein: CATSRDSRTGGSLFF.

For the CDR3, the DNA is TGTGCCAGTAAAAGCGGGAGATGGAGCACAGATACGCAGTATTTT. Amino acid sequence: CASKSGRWSTDTQYF. The V and J genes are TRBV19 and TRBJ2-3; 8 bases map to TRBD2. In germline, CDR1 is LNHDA, CDR2 SQIVND (reference sequence). After removal of 7 bases from V and 0 bases from J, the junction contained 6 bases not matched to a gene. This CDR3 has 15 amino acids.

The rearrangement joins TRBV19 to TRBJ2-7, with 9 positions matching TRBD1. This CDR3 region has 13 residues. CDR1 and CDR2 from the germline V gene are LNHDA and SQIVND (reference sequence). The J segment lost 5 bases and the V segment lost 5 bases, leaving 4 bases of the junction unmatched. In DNA form, the CDR3 reads TGTGCCAGTAGTTGGGGACAGGGTGACGAGCAGTACTTC. Encoded protein: CASSWGQGDEQYF.

This clone appeared a few times. This chain uses TRBV5-8 with TRBJ2-5, with 9 nucleotides matching TRBD1. Germline V gives CDR1 SGHTS, CDR2 YDEGEE. V lost 0 bases to trimming and J lost 4 bases; unmatched junction nucleotides: 4. The CDR3 consists of 15 residues. CDR3 residues: CASSLDRGQIETQYF. DNA for the CDR3: TGTGCCAGCAGCTTGGACAGGGGGCAGATAGAGACCCAGTACTTC.

This clone was seen many times. The chain combines TRBV28 with TRBJ1-5; D is possibly TRBD1 (6 bases). V gave up 6 bases and J gave up 5 bases, with 14 bases separating them. The germline V gene encodes CDR1 MDHEN and CDR2 SYDVKM. The CDR3 is 14 amino acids. CDR3 sequence (DNA): TGTGCCAGCAGCCCTGGACAGAACGATCAGCCCCAGCATTTT. It specifies CASSPGQNDQPQHF.

This clone was detected a few times. The chain combines TRBV2 with TRBJ2-5; TRBD1 is a possible D gene (6 bases). The CDR3 runs 16 residues. The V gene's germline CDR1 is SNHLY and CDR2 FYNNEI. Trimming removed 6 bases from V and 3 bases from J, with 20 bases in between. The CDR3 DNA is TGTGCCAGCAGCGACAAGATCGGACAGAATGAAGAGACCCAGTACTTC. Its protein is CASSDKIGQNEETQYF.

Many counts were recorded for this clone. This chain connects TRBV27 to TRBJ2-5; the match to TRBD2 covers 10 bases. Per the germline V gene, CDR1 is MNHEY and CDR2 is SMNVEV (reference sequence). Germline trimming cut 3 bases from V and 4 bases from J; bases unmatched to any gene: 5. The CDR3 loop spans 15 amino acids. The DNA of the CDR3 is TGTGCCAGCAGTTTTAGCGGGAGGTTAGGAGAGACCCAGTACTTC. It is translated as CASSFSGRLGETQYF.

This clone was observed many times. The chain combines TRBV11-2 with TRBJ2-7, with a weak D call TRBD2 (6 bases). The germline V gene encodes CDR1 SGHAT and CDR2 FQNNGV. The V and J ends lost 1 base and 3 bases respectively, with 16 bases between them. The CDR3 totals 16 residues. The CDR3 reads CASSLVEGYLDYEQYF. Written as DNA, the CDR3 is TGTGCCAGCAGCTTAGTGGAGGGGTACTTGGACTACGAGCAGTACTTC.

This chain links TRBV18 with TRBJ2-1; unclear D gene. The germline V and J ends were trimmed by 3 bases and 8 bases, with 14 bases remaining between them. The CDR3 spans 14 residues. Germline values: CDR1 KGHSH, CDR2 LQKENI. CDR3 amino acids: CASSPRHLSDEQFF. Here the CDR3 DNA reads TGTGCCAGCTCACCTCGTCACCTGAGCGATGAGCAGTTCTTC. Supplemented by reference TRBV18 and TRBJ2-1, the full variable domain reads NAGVMQNPRHLVRRRGQEARLRCSPMKGHSHVYWYRQLPEEGLKFMVYLQKENIIDESGMPKERFSAEFPKEGPSILRIQQVVRGDSAAYFCASSPRHLSDEQFFGPGTRLTVL.

The V call is TRBV14, the J call TRBJ1-1; possible D gene TRBD1, 5 bases. Germline loops: CDR1 SGHDN, CDR2 FVKESK. V lost 5 bases, J lost 5 bases, and 12 bases lay in between. The CDR3 consists of 13 residues. The CDR3 spells CASSFLGGTEAFF. In DNA form, the CDR3 reads TGTGCCAGCAGCTTTCTGGGGGGGACTGAAGCTTTCTTT.

This clone was seen repeatedly, ten times or more. J is TRBJ2-2 and V is TRBV5-4; 11 nucleotides line up with TRBD1. V trimming: 0 bases; J trimming: 3 bases; junction bases outside the gene matches: 4. The CDR3 runs 17 residues. Germline V gene data show CDR1 as SGHNT and CDR2 as YYREEE (reference sequence). CDR3 sequence reads: CASSLGPGQGDTGELFF. CDR3 coding DNA: TGTGCCAGCAGCTTGGGGCCGGGACAGGGGGACACCGGGGAGCTGTTTTTT.